This TCR beta chain was observed in a study of siplizumab effects on memory and regulatory T cells (dated by TCRdb to between 2019 and 2020). Describing the broader study: The study looked at the effect of siplizumab, an anti-CD2 antibody, on alloreactive T-cell subsets in allogeneic mixed lymphocyte reactions made from human PBMCs.

TCRbeta CDR3 sequencing was performed on sorted unstimulated T cells and on proliferating T cells recovered from mixed lymphocyte reactions. Fresh whole blood from more than 9 HLA-typed healthy donors served as the source for isolating PBMCs. Library preparation used the immunoSEQ multiplex PCR assay. Approximately 10^5 TCR templates per sample were assayed on the deep sequencing platform. Genomic DNA extracted from sorted T cells was used for TCRbeta CDR3 sequencing. Processing in the source paper ran as follows. The R programming language was used for clonal analysis of TCRbeta CDR3 data. Unstimulated samples were compared with post-reaction CFSE-low samples to define alloreactive CD4+ and CD8+ clones. Regulatory or non-regulatory origin of alloreactive CD4+ clones was assigned by matching sequences to the sorted unstimulated Treg and non-Treg repertoires. TCRdb limited this immuneACCESS table to in-frame rearrangements with V and J called. A share of clones is missing; checked studies link under half to unresolved V genes, and the rest is unexplained. V and J calls and clone size follow that table, whereas D and trimming were derived from the DNA. The sample table lists about 100,000 clones, around 90% of them with a count of one. About 2.6% of the sample belongs to the ten largest clones.

V and J lose 5 bases and 7 bases, and a span of 20 bases separates them. The CDR3 covers 15 residues, taking in both the cysteine and the phenylalanine. Kept here is only the CDR3 DNA, which spans 45 bases and is read in frame from base 1. CDR1 MNHEY and CDR2 SVGAGI are derived from the germline V gene. With respect to this clone: This clone's antigen is unknown. No base quality values were provided; no much bigger clone lies one nucleotide off.

What the research found in general, with its limitations: Whether proliferating Tregs from siplizumab cultures were suppressive was not functionally confirmed. The cumulative frequency of alloreactive sequences that could be traced back to unstimulated CD4+ memory T cells was significantly reduced by siplizumab. Of the alloreactive CD4+ clones that could be mapped, the Treg-derived share averaged around 70% with siplizumab compared with under 35% in control reactions. Sequences below about 10^-5 frequency were poorly captured, so only a minor fraction of alloreactive clones could be mapped to unstimulated subsets. About 80-96% of proliferating CD4+ or CD8+ clones could not be given a naive or memory phenotype. Compared with memory T cells, unstimulated naive T cells appeared more diverse, and naive cells seemed to make a substantial contribution to the alloresponse.

Sequenced sample: CD4+ T cells sorted from blood. This receptor chain uses TRBV6-5 and TRBJ1-2, with the D gene not confidently named. The TCR originated in a human donor in good health. Some clones in this sample may be carry-over from other donors' samples. The DNA reads as follows: TGTGCCAGCAGTCGGACGGGCGTGTATGTCTCTGGCTACACCTTC. Its product reads: CASSRTGVYVSGYTF.